This T cell receptor (beta chain) was documented in a study of OX40 agonist ivuxolimab in advanced cancers. Study details: Males comprised 75% to 90% of the group, whose mean age was 60 years (range about 20 to 90). Earlier treatment with anti-PD-1, anti-PD-L1 or anti-CTLA-4 was permitted, and less than 50% had received some.

Profiling relied on immunoSEQ multiplex PCR, and the TCRdb table lists in-frame clones only, not all of them. Found here are about 66,000 clones, around 80% of them singletons; the top ten hold around 5%. The length of the CDR3 is 14 residues. The V and J ends lost 6 bases and 4 bases, in that order; junction bases with no gene match: 8. Germline V lookup: CDR1 MNHEY, CDR2 SVGAGI. The receptor was isolated from an adult with an advanced solid tumor such as melanoma, head and neck, liver or kidney cancer. Source: CD4+ or CD8+ T cells sorted from blood, taken in a trial of the OX40 agonist ivuxolimab. The chain has TRBV6-5 and TRBJ1-1; 7 positions agree with TRBD1. The CDR3 reads CASSPDRSGTEAFF. CDR3 DNA: TGTGCCAGCAGCCCGGACAGGTCCGGCACTGAAGCTTTCTTT.